The 7 T cell receptor beta chains below come from one sample, sequenced in a study of shared clonotypes between healthy human individuals. The assay was immunoSEQ multiplex PCR, and TCRdb's table has in-frame clones only and misses some. The sample lists about 2.3 million clones; 80% to 95% were seen once. The sample comprised naive CD4+ T cells from PBMCs. Subset described: CD45RA+ positively selected. These receptors were taken from a young man in good health. Some clones in this sample may be carry-over from other donors' samples.

The V gene is TRBV19, the J gene TRBJ2-2; either TRBD1 or TRBD2 may fit D (5 bases each). This CDR3 contains 13 residues. Trimming pared 9 bases from V and 7 bases from J, leaving 15 bases between. Germline values: CDR1 LNHDA, CDR2 SQIVND (reference sequence). For the CDR3, the DNA is TGTGCCAGGGGCGGGCCCCAGGGCGGGGAGCTGTTTTTT. This codes for CARGGPQGGELFF.

The chain joins TRBV5-1 to TRBJ2-2; D call uncertain. V was cut by 5 bases and J by 8 bases, with 7 bases left in between. CDR3 length: 11 residues. Germline V lookup: CDR1 SGHRS, CDR2 YFSETQ. CDR3 coding DNA: TGCGCCAGCAGGGGGTCTGGGGAGCTGTTTTTT. Residues: CASRGSGELFF.

This clone was counted a single time. The chain recombines TRBV30 with TRBJ2-2, with unresolved D. This CDR3 is built from 14 residues. V was trimmed by 0 bases and J by 7 bases, leaving 12 bases between them. Germline CDR1 and CDR2: GTSNPN and SVGIG (reference sequence). DNA of the CDR3: TGTGCCTGGAGTGTGTCACATTTGGTCGGGGAGCTGTTTTTT. Encoded protein: CAWSVSHLVGELFF.

The chain is built from TRBV19 and TRBJ1-5; D not certain. The CDR3 length is 14 residues. V was shortened by 5 bases and J by 6 bases, with 14 bases between the two germline ends. The germline V gene encodes CDR1 LNHDA and CDR2 SQIVND (reference sequence). The CDR3 coding sequence is TGTGCCAGTAGTCTCTACAGATCCCCTCAGCCCCAGCATTTT. This translates into CASSLYRSPQPQHF. Filled out from reference TRBV19 and TRBJ1-5, the complete variable domain reads DGGITQSPKYLFRKEGQNVTLSCEQNLNHDAMYWYRQDPGQGLRLIYYSQIVNDFQKGDIAEGYSVSREKKESFPLTVTSAQKNPTAFYLCASSLYRSPQPQHFGDGTRLSIL.

The chain is built from TRBV19 and TRBJ1-4; 9 bases are a match to TRBD1. The germline CDR1 and CDR2 sequences are LNHDA and SQIVND (reference sequence). V lost 5 bases and J lost 12; bases outside the gene matches: 13. The CDR3 is 15 residues long. CDR3 DNA: TGTGCCAGTAGTGGGGTACAGGGGGCAGTTGGTCAACTGTTTTTT. Protein product: CASSGVQGAVGQLFF.

V and J are TRBV25-1 and TRBJ2-3; 12 bases align to TRBD2. Germline loops: CDR1 MGHDK, CDR2 SYGVNS. The CDR3 consists of 16 residues. Trimming cost V 4 bases and J 2 bases; bases outside gene matches: 4. The CDR3 is CASSGGTSGPTDTQYF. The CDR3 DNA reads as TGTGCCAGCAGTGGAGGGACTAGCGGGCCCACAGATACGCAGTATTTT.

The chain links TRBV15 to TRBJ1-1; 7 bases align to TRBD1. CDR1 is LNHNV, CDR2 YYDKDF, per germline (reference sequence). The CDR3 is made up of 14 amino acids. The V and J ends lost 5 bases and 0 bases, in that order; junction bases with no gene match: 3. In DNA, the CDR3 is TGTGCCACCAGCTCGGGACAGATGAACACTGAAGCTTTCTTT. It translates to CATSSGQMNTEAFF.